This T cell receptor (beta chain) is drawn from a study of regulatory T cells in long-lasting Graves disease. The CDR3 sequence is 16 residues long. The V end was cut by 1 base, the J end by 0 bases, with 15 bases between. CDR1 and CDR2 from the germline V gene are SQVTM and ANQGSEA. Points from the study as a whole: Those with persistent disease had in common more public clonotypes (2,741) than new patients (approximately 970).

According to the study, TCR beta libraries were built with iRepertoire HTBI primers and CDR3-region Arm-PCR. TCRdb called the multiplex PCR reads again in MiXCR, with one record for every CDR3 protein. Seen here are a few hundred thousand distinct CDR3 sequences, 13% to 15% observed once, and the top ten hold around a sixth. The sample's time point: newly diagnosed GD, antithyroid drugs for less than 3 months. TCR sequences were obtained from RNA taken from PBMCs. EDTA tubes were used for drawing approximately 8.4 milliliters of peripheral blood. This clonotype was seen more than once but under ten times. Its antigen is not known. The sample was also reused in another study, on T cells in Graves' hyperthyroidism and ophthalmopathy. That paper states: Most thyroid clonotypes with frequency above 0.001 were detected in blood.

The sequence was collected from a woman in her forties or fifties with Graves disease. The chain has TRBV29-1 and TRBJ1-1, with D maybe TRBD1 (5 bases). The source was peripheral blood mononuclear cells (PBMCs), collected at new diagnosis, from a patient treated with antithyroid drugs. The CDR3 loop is CSVEGVRVPMNTEAFF. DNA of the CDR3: TGCAGCGTTGAAGGGGTCAGGGTTCCCATGAACACTGAAGCTTTCTTT.